Reported below is one T cell receptor (beta chain). This clone was found a few times. No cognate antigen has been identified for it. There are no base qualities to consult, and no much larger clone falls within one base. On a MiSeq, deep resolution sequencing aimed for a depth between 1 in 1 million and 1 in 200,000 T cells, with each clonotype covered about 9.2x on average. The immunoSEQ hsTCRB Kit was used to generate the TCR beta libraries. Under the source paper's analysis protocol: ImmunoSEQ Data Assistant and ImmunoSEQ Analyzer were used for data analysis, and V, D and J genes were assigned according to IMGT definitions. Clonality, with values ranging from 0 to 1, was calculated as one minus the normalized Shannon entropy of productive rearrangement frequencies. Only overrepresented clonotypes making up at least 0.05% of the repertoire of each patient were included in the public clonotype analysis. About a dozen repertoires from age-matched healthy donors, obtained from immuneACCESS, served as clonality controls. TCRdb's version of the immuneACCESS table is confined to in-frame rearrangements and falls short of the full clone set. An unresolved V gene accounts for under half of the shortfall where checked; the remainder is of unknown origin. Clone size and the V and J calls come from that table; the DNA yielded D and trimming. The table for this sample lists 40,000 or so clones; 65% of them were counted only once. The top ten clonotypes cover under 25% of the sample.

The data are from a study of cytotoxic CD8 clonotypes in ibrutinib-treated CLL listed by TCRdb under 2021. Background on the whole study: The cohort included some 14 treatment-naive and around 10 relapsed/refractory patients; about 18 were IGHV unmutated. Responses were partial in some 24 patients and complete in 2; after median about 68 months follow-up, about 14 stayed in remission and some twelve progressed. Response samples were taken after a median of approximately a year on treatment, ranging from about 6 to 40 months. On average, each sample had approximately 260,000 productive templates and approximately 89,000 productive rearrangements. Longitudinal samples were obtainable from 26 of the 86 participants in the trial. Cryopreserved peripheral blood mononuclear cells were obtained before treatment, at response, and at either sustained remission or disease progression. Every sample from remission and from progressive disease was obtained while the patients were still on ibrutinib.

Overall study outcomes, separate from this receptor: Lymph node repertoires were not examined, and the timing of sampling was not matched between patients in sustained remission and those whose disease progressed. Public clonotypes were rare and either contracted or stayed stable during treatment, and the rise in clonality at ibrutinib response reflected the expansion of private clonotypes. At ibrutinib response clonality went up, during sustained remission it held steady, and at progression it dropped back toward baseline. At baseline, clonality was higher than in age-matched healthy donors and showed a strong correlation with circulating CD8+ T-cell counts.

Germline trimming: 3 bases from V, 3 bases from J; junction bases outside gene matches: 1. The CDR3, from cysteine to phenylalanine, totals 13 residues. Of all the DNA, just the CDR3 is kept, 39 bases in frame from base 1. The CDR1 and CDR2 encoded by the germline V gene are SGHRS and YFSETQ. The sample's time point label, decoded: around 25 months on ibrutinib. For TCR beta library preparation, 1.5 to 2.5 micrograms of genomic DNA was extracted from cryopreserved PBMCs. Longitudinal blood samples from CLL patients on ibrutinib monotherapy underwent high-throughput TCR beta sequencing. The patients were enrolled in a single-center, open-label phase 2 trial of ibrutinib monotherapy.

Recombination linked TRBV5-1 to TRBJ1-2, and TRBD1 aligns with 8 junction nucleotides. The clonotype originates from a human donor with chronic lymphocytic leukemia. The sample in question was PBMCs, obtained after 24 months of ibrutinib treatment. The CDR3 in this case is CASSSTGDYGYTF. Here is the DNA: TGCGCCAGCAGCTCGACAGGGGACTATGGCTACACCTTC. Here the CDR3 is joined to the reference TRBV5-1 and TRBJ1-2 genes, and the full variable domain is: KAGVTQTPRYLIKTRGQQVTLSCSPISGHRSVSWYQQTPGQGLQFLFEYFSETQRNKGNFPGRFSGRQFSNSRSEMNVSTLELGDSALYLCASSSTGDYGYTFGSGTRLTVV.